Each of the 23 T cell receptor beta chains below was sequenced from the same sample in a study of blood T cell repertoires in COVID-19. Assay used: immunoSEQ multiplex PCR; TCRdb lists only in-frame clones, some missing. The data show about 230,000 clones, around 92% seen once. Sequencing input: PBMCs or T cells enriched from blood (not recorded which). These receptors all come from a woman aged 30 to 39 with acute COVID-19.

This chain connects TRBV5-1 to TRBJ1-6, with D unresolved. V lost 4 bases to trimming and J lost 10 bases, with 12 bases between them. There are 13 residues in the CDR3. Germline assignment: CDR1 SGHRS and CDR2 YFSETQ. The CDR3, as DNA: TGCGCCAGCAGCCCGGGGAATCGGTCACCCCTCCACTTT. Translation: CASSPGNRSPLHF.

This chain uses TRBV4-1 with TRBJ2-4, with D perhaps matching TRBD1 (6 bases). Germline CDR1 and CDR2: MGHRA and YSYEKL. This CDR3 is built from 14 residues. The ends were cut back, 2 bases at V and 9 bases at J, with 14 bases in the middle. The DNA of the CDR3 is TGCGCCAGCAGCCAACGTTCTCGGACAGCCATTCAGTACTTC. This gives the protein CASSQRSRTAIQYF.

The rearrangement joins TRBV30 to TRBJ1-2; 7 bases fit TRBD1. Looked up from germline, CDR1 is GTSNPN and CDR2 is SVGIG (reference sequence). CDR3 size: 12 residues. The V gene end was trimmed by 2 bases and the J gene end by 8 bases; junction bases not matched to a gene: 5. The CDR3 DNA reads TGTGCCTGGAGTTCAGGGACAGTGGGCTACACCTTC. Its translation: CAWSSGTVGYTF.

This clone was detected only once. J is TRBJ1-3 and V is TRBV5-4; 9 bases are a match to TRBD1. Germline V lookup: CDR1 SGHNT, CDR2 YYREEE (reference sequence). The J segment lost 3 bases and the V segment lost 3 bases, leaving 4 bases of the junction unmatched. This CDR3 region has 15 residues. The DNA for the CDR3 is TGTGCCAGCAGCTCGGACAGGGGATTTGGAAACACCATATATTTT. Protein: CASSSDRGFGNTIYF.

V gene TRBV18 combines with J gene TRBJ2-7, with TRBD2 matching 7 bases. Per the germline V gene, CDR1 is KGHSH and CDR2 is LQKENI. The CDR3 contains 13 residues. The V and J ends lost 3 bases and 3 bases, in that order; junction bases with no gene match: 2. This CDR3 reads CASSPGGVYEQYF. The CDR3, as DNA: TGTGCCAGCTCACCGGGGGGGGTCTACGAGCAGTACTTC.

This clone was counted a few times. The chain couples TRBV10-3 to TRBJ2-2, with D tentatively TRBD1 (5 bases). Trimming left V 0 bases short and J 5 bases short, with 7 bases between. The CDR3 totals 14 residues. Germline lookup yields CDR1 ENHRY and CDR2 SYGVKD. The CDR3 sequence is CAISESYRTGELFF. CDR3 nucleotide sequence: TGTGCCATCAGTGAGTCTTACAGGACCGGGGAGCTGTTTTTT.

The J gene is TRBJ2-1, the V gene TRBV2, with 9 bases that match TRBD2. Losses at the gene ends were 2 bases for V and 4 bases for J; bases not matched to a gene: 9. This CDR3 has 17 residues. Germline V lookup: CDR1 SNHLY, CDR2 FYNNEI. CDR3 in amino acids: CASSELASGALYNEQFF. The CDR3 bases are TGTGCCAGCAGTGAATTGGCTAGCGGGGCCTTATACAATGAGCAGTTCTTC. The whole variable domain, remainder taken from reference TRBV2 and TRBJ2-1, is EPEVTQTPSHQVTQMGQEVILRCVPISNHLYFYWYRQILGQKVEFLVSFYNNEISEKSEIFDDQFSVERPDGSNFTLKIRSTKLEDSAMYFCASSELASGALYNEQFFGPGTRLTVL.

This chain uses TRBV13 with TRBJ1-3; 7 nucleotides align to TRBD1. The V and J ends lost 1 base and 8 bases, in that order; junction bases with no gene match: 8. The CDR3 is made up of 15 amino acids. Per germline, CDR1 PRHDT and CDR2 FYEKMQ (reference sequence). CDR3 region: CASSLARQGGDTIYF. CDR3 coding DNA: TGTGCCAGCAGCTTAGCTCGACAGGGTGGGGACACCATATATTTT.

The CDR3, as DNA: TGTGCCAGCAGCTTATACAGGGGGCTCGGCTACACCTTC. Protein sequence: CASSLYRGLGYTF. The chain employs TRBV5-8 and TRBJ1-2; 9 nucleotides line up with TRBD1. V lost 2 bases, J lost 8 bases, and 4 bases stayed unmatched. Looked up from germline, CDR1 is SGHTS and CDR2 is YDEGEE. The CDR3 length is 13 residues.

The chain is built from TRBV6-2 or TRBV6-3 and TRBJ2-7; tentatively, D is TRBD1 (6 bases). The CDR3 totals 16 residues. V dropped 4 bases and J dropped 2 bases, with 18 bases sitting between them. In germline, CDR1 is MNHEY, CDR2 SVGEGT. CDR3 in DNA: TGTGCCAGCAGTTCCCAAAGCCGGGACATTACCTACGAGCAGTACTTC. Translation: CASSSQSRDITYEQYF.

The chain carries TRBV9 and TRBJ1-5; 7 bases fit TRBD1. Looked up from germline, CDR1 is SGDLS and CDR2 is YYNGEE. The CDR3 runs 15 residues. J lost 4 bases, V lost 2 bases, and 6 bases had no gene match. The DNA for the CDR3 is TGTGCCAGCAGCGTGGGGGACAGTGCGAATCAGCCCCAGCATTTT. This gives the protein CASSVGDSANQPQHF.

The V call is TRBV30, the J call TRBJ1-6; D ambiguous. Germline V gives CDR1 GTSNPN, CDR2 SVGIG (reference sequence). The V gene lost 4 bases and the J gene lost 7 bases, with 11 bases spanning the gap. The CDR3 length is 13 residues. This CDR3 is CAWIGRANSPLHF. Here the CDR3 DNA reads TGTGCCTGGATCGGCAGAGCGAATTCACCCCTCCACTTT. The full variable domain, rest sourced from reference TRBV30 and TRBJ1-6, is SQTIHQWPATLVQPVGSPLSLECTVEGTSNPNLYWYRQAAGRGLQLLFYSVGIGQISSEVPQNLSASRPQDRQFILSSKKLLLSDSGFYLCAWIGRANSPLHFGNGTRLTVT.

The chain links TRBV19 to TRBJ1-1; weak D call: TRBD1 (6 bases). Germline CDR1 reads LNHDA; CDR2 reads SQIVND (reference sequence). With 7 bases removed from V and 5 bases from J, the gap between germline ends came to 14 bases. The CDR3 is made up of 13 amino acids. CDR3 DNA: TGTGCCAGTACGCAGGGGCGGTGGACTGAAGCTTTCTTT. Residues: CASTQGRWTEAFF.

The V call is TRBV3-1 (or the pseudogene TRBV3-2), the J call TRBJ2-5; D ambiguous. The CDR3 spans 12 residues. Deletions cut 5 bases from V and 5 bases from J, with 9 bases between. The germline V gene encodes CDR1 LGHDT and CDR2 YNNKEL (reference sequence). The CDR3: CASSLSPETQYF. DNA for the CDR3: TGTGCCAGCAGCTTATCCCCGGAGACCCAGTACTTC.

The genes are TRBV5-1 and TRBJ2-2; 7 bases match TRBD1. This CDR3 comprises 17 residues. CDR1 is SGHRS, CDR2 YFSETQ, per germline. V lost 2 bases and J lost 1; bases outside the gene matches: 8. This CDR3 is CASSFYRGLRNTGELFF. As DNA, the CDR3 is TGCGCCAGCAGCTTTTACAGGGGCCTCCGGAACACCGGGGAGCTGTTTTTT.

The V gene is TRBV5-1, the J gene TRBJ1-4, with a tentative D call TRBD1 (5 bases). The germline V gene encodes CDR1 SGHRS and CDR2 YFSETQ. The V gene lost 3 bases and the J gene lost 13 bases, with 13 bases spanning the gap. This CDR3 comprises 12 residues. The CDR3 nucleotides read TGCGCCAGCAGCTATACAGGCATGGGACTGTTTTTT. Encoded protein: CASSYTGMGLFF.

This clone was found a few times. CDR3 sequence (DNA): TGCGCCAGCAGCCCCGGGTTTAGCGGGGGTTCCTACAATGAGCAGTTCTTC. Amino acid sequence: CASSPGFSGGSYNEQFF. The chain links TRBV10-2 to TRBJ2-1; 9 bases agree with TRBD2. The J segment lost 1 base and the V segment lost 6 bases, leaving 10 bases of the junction unmatched. Germline lookup yields CDR1 WSHSY and CDR2 SAAADI. The CDR3 is made up of 17 amino acids.

The chain uses TRBV14 and TRBJ1-1, with 7 bases matching TRBD1. The V and J ends lost 3 bases and 2 bases, in that order; junction bases with no gene match: 6. CDR3 length: 15 amino acids. Germline values: CDR1 SGHDN, CDR2 FVKESK. CDR3 DNA: TGTGCCAGCAGCCACCTAGACAGGGATAACACTGAAGCTTTCTTT. It specifies CASSHLDRDNTEAFF.

This chain connects TRBV9 to TRBJ2-2; 7 bases fit TRBD1. From germline, CDR1 is SGDLS and CDR2 YYNGEE. Trimming took 2 bases from V and 1 from J; bases not matched to a gene: 2. This CDR3 comprises 15 residues. CDR3 nucleotide sequence: TGTGCCAGCAGCGTCCGGACAGGGAACACCGGGGAGCTGTTTTTT. Residues: CASSVRTGNTGELFF. The whole variable domain, remainder taken from reference TRBV9 and TRBJ2-2, is DSGVTQTPKHLITATGQRVTLRCSPRSGDLSVYWYQQSLDQGLQFLIQYYNGEERAKGNILERFSAQQFPDLHSELNLSSLELGDSALYFCASSVRTGNTGELFFGEGSRLTVL.

This clone was detected once. This sequence joins TRBV6-2 or TRBV6-3 and TRBJ2-1; 7 positions agree with TRBD1. Germline CDR1 MNHEY, CDR2 SVGEGT. The CDR3 is 14 residues long. The V and J ends lost 2 bases and 7 bases, in that order; junction bases with no gene match: 5. As DNA, the CDR3 is TGTGCCAGCAGTTACGCAGGGGGTAAGAATGAGCAGTTCTTC. It yields the protein CASSYAGGKNEQFF.

The V gene is TRBV7-8, the J gene TRBJ2-7, with D possibly matching TRBD1 (8 bases). V was pared by 5 bases and J by 5 bases, with 16 bases between. The CDR3 has 14 residues. CDR1 and CDR2 from the germline V gene are SGHVS and FQNEAQ. The CDR3 DNA is TGTGCCAGCAGCCACAGGGGGGGGGCGCACGAGCAGTACTTC. Translation: CASSHRGGAHEQYF.

The chain is built from TRBV3-1 (or the pseudogene TRBV3-2) and TRBJ1-6; D unresolved. The CDR3 sequence is 15 residues long. V dropped 1 base and J dropped 4 bases, with 8 bases sitting between them. In germline, CDR1 is LGHDT, CDR2 YNNKEL (reference sequence). DNA for the CDR3: TGTGCCAGCAGCCAAGTAGCAGCGTATAATTCACCCCTCCACTTT. Translated, it gives CASSQVAAYNSPLHF.

The genes are TRBV4-3 and TRBJ1-1; 7 nucleotides align to TRBD1. The CDR3 totals 14 residues. Trimming took 4 bases from V and 3 from J; bases not matched to a gene: 5. Germline values: CDR1 LGHNA, CDR2 YSLEER. CDR3 sequence (DNA): TGCGCCAGCAGCCTCGGGACAGCGGACACTGAAGCTTTCTTT. Translating gives CASSLGTADTEAFF.